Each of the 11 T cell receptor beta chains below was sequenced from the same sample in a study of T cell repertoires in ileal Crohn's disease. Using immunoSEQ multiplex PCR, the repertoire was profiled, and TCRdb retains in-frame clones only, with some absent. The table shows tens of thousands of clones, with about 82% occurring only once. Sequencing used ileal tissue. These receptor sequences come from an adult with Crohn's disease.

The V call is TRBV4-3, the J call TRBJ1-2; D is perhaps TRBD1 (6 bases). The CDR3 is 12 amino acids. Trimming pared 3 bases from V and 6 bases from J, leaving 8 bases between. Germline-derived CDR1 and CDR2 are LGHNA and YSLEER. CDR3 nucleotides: TGCGCCAGCAGCCAGGCAGGGGATGGCTACACCTTC. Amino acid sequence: CASSQAGDGYTF.

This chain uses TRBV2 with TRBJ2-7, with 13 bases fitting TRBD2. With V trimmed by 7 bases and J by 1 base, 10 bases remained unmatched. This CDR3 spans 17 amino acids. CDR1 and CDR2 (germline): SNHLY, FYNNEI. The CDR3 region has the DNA TGTGCCAGCAATAGAGGACTAGCGGGAGAGACGTCCTACGAGCAGTACTTC. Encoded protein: CASNRGLAGETSYEQYF. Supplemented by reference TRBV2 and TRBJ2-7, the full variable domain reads EPEVTQTPSHQVTQMGQEVILRCVPISNHLYFYWYRQILGQKVEFLVSFYNNEISEKSEIFDDQFSVERPDGSNFTLKIRSTKLEDSAMYFCASNRGLAGETSYEQYFGPGTRLTVT.

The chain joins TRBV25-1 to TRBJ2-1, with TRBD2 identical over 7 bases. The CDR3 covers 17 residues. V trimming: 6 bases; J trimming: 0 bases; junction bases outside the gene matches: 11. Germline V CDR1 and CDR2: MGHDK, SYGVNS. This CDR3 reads CASRKAGPGGSYNEQFF. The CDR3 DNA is TGTGCCAGCAGGAAAGCGGGACCAGGCGGCTCCTACAATGAGCAGTTCTTC.

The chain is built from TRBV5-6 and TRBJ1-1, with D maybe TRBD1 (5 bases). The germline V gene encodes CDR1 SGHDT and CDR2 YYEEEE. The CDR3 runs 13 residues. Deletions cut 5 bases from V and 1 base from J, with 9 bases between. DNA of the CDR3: TGTGCCAGCAGTGTGGGGGGGAACACTGAAGCTTTCTTT. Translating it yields CASSVGGNTEAFF.

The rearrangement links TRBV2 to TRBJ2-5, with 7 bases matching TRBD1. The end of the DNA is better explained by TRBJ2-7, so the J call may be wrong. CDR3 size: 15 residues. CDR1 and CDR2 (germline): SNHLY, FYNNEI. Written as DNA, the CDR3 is TGTGCCAGCAGTCGCGCCAGGGGGTCCGCCTACGAGCAGTACTTC. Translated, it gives CASSRARGSAYEQYF.

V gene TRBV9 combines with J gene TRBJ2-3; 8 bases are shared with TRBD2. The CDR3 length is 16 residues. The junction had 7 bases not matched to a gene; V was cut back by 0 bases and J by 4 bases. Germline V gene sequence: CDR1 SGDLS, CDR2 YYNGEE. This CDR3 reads CASSVAPAGAADTQYF. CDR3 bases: TGTGCCAGCAGCGTAGCCCCAGCGGGAGCAGCAGATACGCAGTATTTT. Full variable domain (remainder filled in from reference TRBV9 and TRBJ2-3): DSGVTQTPKHLITATGQRVTLRCSPRSGDLSVYWYQQSLDQGLQFLIQYYNGEERAKGNILERFSAQQFPDLHSELNLSSLELGDSALYFCASSVAPAGAADTQYFGPGTRLTVL.

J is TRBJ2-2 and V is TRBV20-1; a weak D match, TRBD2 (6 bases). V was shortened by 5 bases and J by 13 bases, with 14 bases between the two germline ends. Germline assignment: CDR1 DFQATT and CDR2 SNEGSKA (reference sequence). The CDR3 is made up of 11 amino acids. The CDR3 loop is CSAAGGIGLFF. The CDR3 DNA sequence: TGCAGTGCTGCGGGCGGGATTGGGCTGTTTTTT.

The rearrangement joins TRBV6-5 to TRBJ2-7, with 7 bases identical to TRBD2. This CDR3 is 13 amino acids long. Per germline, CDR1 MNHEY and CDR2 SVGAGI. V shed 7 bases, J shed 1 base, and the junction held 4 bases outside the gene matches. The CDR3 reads CASTPSGSYEQYF. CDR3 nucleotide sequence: TGTGCCAGCACTCCTAGCGGATCCTACGAGCAGTACTTC.

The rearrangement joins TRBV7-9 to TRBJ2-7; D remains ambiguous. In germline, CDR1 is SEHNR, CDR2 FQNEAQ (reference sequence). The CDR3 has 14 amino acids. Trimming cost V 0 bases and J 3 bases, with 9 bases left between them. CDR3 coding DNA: TGTGCCAGCAGCTTAGCTTGGGCTAACTACGAGCAGTACTTC. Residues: CASSLAWANYEQYF.

CDR3 sequence: CASSLQGGSDGYTF. In nucleotides, the CDR3 is TGTGCCAGCAGTTTACAGGGTGGGTCCGACGGCTACACCTTC. This chain links TRBV6-5 with TRBJ1-2; D is possibly TRBD1 (6 bases). CDR3 size: 14 residues. Germline-derived CDR1 and CDR2 are MNHEY and SVGAGI. Trimming cost V 4 bases and J 8 bases, with 17 bases left between them.

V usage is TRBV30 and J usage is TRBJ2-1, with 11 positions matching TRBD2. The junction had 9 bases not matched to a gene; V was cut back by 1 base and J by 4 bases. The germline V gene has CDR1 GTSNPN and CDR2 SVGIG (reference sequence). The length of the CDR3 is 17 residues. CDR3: CAWSDRSGLAGYNEQFF. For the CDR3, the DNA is TGTGCCTGGAGTGACCGATCCGGACTAGCGGGTTACAATGAGCAGTTCTTC.